The 16 T cell receptor beta chains presented below share a single source sample, sequenced in a study of blood T cell repertoires in COVID-19. This table comes from immunoSEQ multiplex PCR, and its TCRdb copy is limited to in-frame clones, with some not included. The table records 380,000 or so clones, roughly 90% of them present only once. Sequencing used peripheral blood. The receptors originated from a man aged 40-49 years with acute or convalescent COVID-19.

V and J are TRBV6-2 or TRBV6-3 and TRBJ1-1; possible D gene TRBD1, 5 bases. V was cut by 0 bases and J by 5 bases, with 7 bases left in between. In germline, CDR1 is MNHEY, CDR2 SVGEGT. CDR3 length: 13 amino acids. The CDR3 DNA is TGTGCCAGCAGTTACTCGGAGGGGACTGAAGCTTTCTTT. Encoded protein: CASSYSEGTEAFF.

This clone appeared a single time. V is TRBV11-2 and J is TRBJ2-3; 7 nucleotides agree with TRBD1. Germline CDR1 and CDR2: SGHAT and FQNNGV. The CDR3 has 15 amino acids. Trimming took 1 base from V and 8 from J; bases not matched to a gene: 9. CDR3: CASSLVFSGGPTQYF. CDR3 DNA: TGTGCCAGCAGCTTAGTATTTTCAGGGGGTCCTACGCAGTATTTT.

The genes are TRBV10-3 and TRBJ1-1; 7 nucleotides line up with TRBD1. Trimming at V came to 6 bases and at J to 4 bases, leaving 11 bases not matched to a gene. This CDR3 region has 15 residues. Germline CDR1 reads ENHRY; CDR2 reads SYGVKD. CDR3 nucleotide sequence: TGTGCCATCAGCGGCCCGGGGGCAGGGGGCACTGAAGCTTTCTTT. Translating gives CAISGPGAGGTEAFF.

V gene TRBV9 combines with J gene TRBJ1-6; unclear D gene. The CDR3 has 16 amino acids. CDR1 is SGDLS and CDR2 is YYNGEE in the germline V gene. V was pared by 0 bases and J by 0 bases, with 7 bases between. CDR3 nucleotide sequence: TGTGCCAGCAGCGTAGAGAGGAGCTCCTATAATTCACCCCTCCACTTT. Encoded protein: CASSVERSSYNSPLHF.

This chain connects TRBV5-4 to TRBJ2-7; D may be TRBD2 (5 bases). The CDR3 runs to 14 residues. V was clipped by 2 bases and J by 4 bases, with 13 bases between them. Germline V CDR1 and CDR2: SGHNT, YYREEE (reference sequence). This chain's CDR3 is CASSFTVGEYEQYF. The CDR3, as DNA: TGTGCCAGCAGCTTCACCGTGGGAGAATACGAGCAGTACTTC. The full variable domain, its missing parts supplied by reference TRBV5-4 and TRBJ2-7, is ETGVTQSPTHLIKTRGQQVTLRCSSQSGHNTVSWYQQALGQGPQFIFQYYREEENGRGNFPPRFSGLQFPNYSSELNVNALELDDSALYLCASSFTVGEYEQYFGPGTRLTVT.

The chain uses TRBV4-2 and TRBJ1-2, with 7 bases aligning to TRBD1. CDR1 and CDR2 (germline): LGHNA, YNFKEQ. The CDR3 contains 16 residues. V lost 2 bases and J lost 3; bases outside the gene matches: 9. DNA of the CDR3: TGTGCCAGCAGCCAAAATACAGGGGCGAGGGACTATGGCTACACCTTC. Amino acids: CASSQNTGARDYGYTF.

The CDR3 sequence is CASSSLLFSDGYTF. The DNA for the CDR3 is TGTGCCAGCAGTTCCTTACTATTCTCCGATGGCTACACCTTC. The chain is built from TRBV28 and TRBJ1-2; D gene ambiguous. With 4 bases removed from V and 6 bases from J, the gap between germline ends came to 15 bases. CDR1 and CDR2 (germline): MDHEN, SYDVKM. The CDR3 has 14 residues.

The chain joins TRBV30 to TRBJ1-2; D may be TRBD1 (6 bases). The CDR3 loop spans 13 amino acids. The V end was cut by 4 bases, the J end by 5 bases, with 14 bases between. Germline values: CDR1 GTSNPN, CDR2 SVGIG (reference sequence). CDR3 protein: CAWIYGRGYGYTF. Here the CDR3 DNA reads TGTGCCTGGATCTATGGGAGGGGGTATGGCTACACCTTC.

The rearrangement uses TRBV6-1 and TRBJ2-3; D is uncertain. Germline V CDR1 and CDR2: MNHNS, SASEGT. V lost 1 base and J lost 1, with 12 bases in between. The length of the CDR3 is 16 residues. The CDR3 loop reads CASSEGFAGGTDTQYF. DNA for the CDR3: TGTGCCAGCAGTGAAGGGTTTGCAGGCGGCACAGATACGCAGTATTTT.

This clone was counted once. The rearrangement joins TRBV6-5 to TRBJ2-3; 7 nucleotides match TRBD2. CDR3 length: 14 residues. The V segment lost 2 bases and the J segment 4 bases; nucleotides outside the gene matches: 3. Per germline, CDR1 MNHEY and CDR2 SVGAGI. The CDR3, as DNA: TGTGCCAGCAGTTACGGGGGGGTAGCAGATACGCAGTATTTT. Protein sequence: CASSYGGVADTQYF.

The J gene is TRBJ2-3, the V gene TRBV7-3, with 7 nucleotides matching TRBD2. There are 16 residues in the CDR3. J was trimmed by 2 bases and V by 1 base; bases with no gene match: 6. CDR1 SGHTA and CDR2 FQGTGA come from the germline V gene. The CDR3 is CASSLNPSGFTDTQYF. The CDR3 nucleotides read TGTGCCAGCAGCTTAAACCCTAGCGGTTTCACAGATACGCAGTATTTT.

The chain employs TRBV5-1 and TRBJ2-2, with D hard to call. The CDR3 runs 13 residues. In germline, CDR1 is SGHRS, CDR2 YFSETQ. V was pared by 0 bases and J by 6 bases, with 6 bases between. The chain's CDR3 is CASSLELSGELFF. The CDR3 DNA reads as TGCGCCAGCAGCTTGGAACTTTCCGGGGAGCTGTTTTTT.

This chain links TRBV6-6 with TRBJ1-6; D gene uncertain. V dropped 6 bases and J dropped 6 bases, with 9 bases sitting between them. This CDR3 is 13 amino acids long. Germline CDR1 reads MNHNY; CDR2 reads SVGAGI (reference sequence). CDR3 loop: CASRTSINSPLHF. CDR3 bases: TGTGCCAGCAGAACTTCAATTAATTCACCCCTCCACTTT.

This chain links TRBV27 with TRBJ2-7; the match to TRBD2 covers 8 bases. The germline gives CDR1 MNHEY, CDR2 SMNVEV (reference sequence). This CDR3 has 15 residues. Trimming cost V 2 bases and J 3 bases; bases outside gene matches: 6. DNA for the CDR3: TGTGCCAGCAGTTTAAGGGTCGGGGGGGACTACGAGCAGTACTTC. It yields the protein CASSLRVGGDYEQYF.

The chain is built from TRBV18 and TRBJ2-7, with 7 bases that match TRBD2. CDR1 and CDR2 from the germline V gene are KGHSH and LQKENI. The CDR3 extends over 16 amino acids. With V trimmed by 2 bases and J by 2 bases, 9 bases remained unmatched. CDR3 loop: CASSPSGGGATYEQYF. The DNA of the CDR3 is TGTGCCAGCTCACCAAGCGGCGGGGGAGCTACCTACGAGCAGTACTTC.

The chain joins TRBV5-1 to TRBJ2-2; unclear D gene. The CDR3 is 13 residues long. V shed 2 bases and J shed 2 bases, with 4 bases lying between them. Looked up from germline, CDR1 is SGHRS and CDR2 is YFSETQ. The CDR3 region has the DNA TGCGCCAGCAGCTTCCTAAACACCGGGGAGCTGTTTTTT. This sequence encodes CASSFLNTGELFF.